This T cell receptor (beta chain) was obtained from a study of T cells after yellow fever vaccination. TCRdb re-derived calls from the 5' RACE reads in MiXCR, one entry per CDR3 protein. Here the sample spans 300,000 to 350,000 distinct CDR3 sequences, around 8.1% being singletons. Germline CDR1 and CDR2: SGHNT and YYREEE (reference sequence). The ends lost 0 bases at V and 1 base at J; junction bases unmatched: 7. This CDR3 has 17 amino acids. This specimen consisted of PBMCs, obtained roughly seven weeks after the first yellow fever vaccination. The chain employs TRBV5-4 and TRBJ2-3; 8 positions match TRBD2. The sequence was collected from a man aged 18 to 30 who received the YFV17D yellow fever vaccine. The CDR3 region is CASSLAIGRGGTDTQYF. CDR3 DNA: TGTGCCAGCAGCTTGGCGATTGGGCGGGGGGGCACAGATACGCAGTATTTT.